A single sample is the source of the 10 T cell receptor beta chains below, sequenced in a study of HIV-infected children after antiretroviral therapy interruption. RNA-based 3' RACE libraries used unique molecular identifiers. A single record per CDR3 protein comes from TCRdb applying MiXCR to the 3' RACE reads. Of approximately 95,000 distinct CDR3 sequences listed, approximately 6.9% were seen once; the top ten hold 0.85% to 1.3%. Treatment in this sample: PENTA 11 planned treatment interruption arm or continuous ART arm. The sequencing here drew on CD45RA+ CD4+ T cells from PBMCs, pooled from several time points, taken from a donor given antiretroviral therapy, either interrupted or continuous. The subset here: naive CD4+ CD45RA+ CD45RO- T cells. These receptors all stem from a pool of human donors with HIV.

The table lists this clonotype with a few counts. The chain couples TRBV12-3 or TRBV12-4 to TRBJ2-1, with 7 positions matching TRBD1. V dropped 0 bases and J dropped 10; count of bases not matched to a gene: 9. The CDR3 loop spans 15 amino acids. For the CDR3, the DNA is TGTGCCAGCAGTTTAGCCCCCACTCACAGGGGAGAGCAGTTCTTC. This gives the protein CASSLAPTHRGEQFF.

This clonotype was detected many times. CDR3 residues: CASRAMWPMNTEAFF. CDR3 DNA sequence: TGTGCCAGCAGGGCTATGTGGCCAATGAACACTGAAGCTTTCTTT. The rearrangement links TRBV3-1 to TRBJ1-1; no firm D call. V was clipped by 6 bases and J by 0 bases, with 14 bases between them. The CDR3 is made up of 15 amino acids. Germline V gives CDR1 LGHDT, CDR2 YNNKEL (reference sequence). Full variable domain (rest looked up from reference TRBV3-1 and TRBJ1-1): DTAVSQTPKYLVTQMGNDKSIKCEQNLGHDTMYWYKQDSKKFLKIMFSYNNKELIINETVPNRFSPKSPDKAHLNLHINSLELGDSAVYFCASRAMWPMNTEAFFGQGTRLTVV.

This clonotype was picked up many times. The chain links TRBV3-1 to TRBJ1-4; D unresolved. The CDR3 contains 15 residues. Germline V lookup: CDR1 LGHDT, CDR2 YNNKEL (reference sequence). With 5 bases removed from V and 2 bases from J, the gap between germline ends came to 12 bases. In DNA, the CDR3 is TGTGCCAGCAGCATGGTGTCGGTGACTAATGAAAAACTGTTTTTT. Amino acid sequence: CASSMVSVTNEKLFF.

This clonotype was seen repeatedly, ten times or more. CDR3: CASSLRGPGEQFF. CDR3 DNA: TGCGCCAGCAGCTTGAGGGGCCCTGGGGAGCAGTTCTTC. The V call is TRBV5-1, the J call TRBJ2-1, with D tentatively TRBD1 (5 bases). The V gene's germline CDR1 is SGHRS and CDR2 YFSETQ. V was clipped by 1 base and J by 10 bases, with 12 bases between them. This CDR3 spans 13 amino acids.

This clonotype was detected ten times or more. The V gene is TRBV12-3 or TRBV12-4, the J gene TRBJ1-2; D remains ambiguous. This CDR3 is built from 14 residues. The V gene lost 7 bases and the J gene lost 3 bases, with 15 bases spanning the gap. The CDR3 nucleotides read TGTGCCAGCACGGTTCAGGTTTACGACTATGGCTACACCTTC. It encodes CASTVQVYDYGYTF.

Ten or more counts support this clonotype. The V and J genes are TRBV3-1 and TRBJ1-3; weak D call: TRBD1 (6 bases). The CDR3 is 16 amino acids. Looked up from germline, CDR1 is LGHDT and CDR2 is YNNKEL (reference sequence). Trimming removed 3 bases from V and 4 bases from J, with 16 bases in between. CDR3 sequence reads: CASSHIRGTTGNTIYF. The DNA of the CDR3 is TGTGCCAGCAGCCATATCAGGGGAACTACCGGAAACACCATATATTTT.

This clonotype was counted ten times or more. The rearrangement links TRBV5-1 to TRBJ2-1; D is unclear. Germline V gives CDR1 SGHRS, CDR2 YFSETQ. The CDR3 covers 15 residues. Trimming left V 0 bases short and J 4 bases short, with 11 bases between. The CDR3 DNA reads TGCGCCAGCAGCTTGGTTGGCGGAGCTTACAATGAGCAGTTCTTC. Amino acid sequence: CASSLVGGAYNEQFF.

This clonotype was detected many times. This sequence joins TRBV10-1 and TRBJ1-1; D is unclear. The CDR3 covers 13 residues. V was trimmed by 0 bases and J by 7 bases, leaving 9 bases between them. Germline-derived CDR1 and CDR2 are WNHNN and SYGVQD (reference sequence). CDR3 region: CASSESFGVEAFF. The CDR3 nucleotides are TGCGCCAGCAGTGAGTCGTTCGGGGTTGAAGCTTTCTTT.

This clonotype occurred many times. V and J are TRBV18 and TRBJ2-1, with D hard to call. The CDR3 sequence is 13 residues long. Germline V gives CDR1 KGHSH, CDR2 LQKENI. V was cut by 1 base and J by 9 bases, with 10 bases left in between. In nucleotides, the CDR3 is TGTGCCAGCTCACCACGGGCCAGTGGTGAGCAGTTCTTC. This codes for CASSPRASGEQFF.

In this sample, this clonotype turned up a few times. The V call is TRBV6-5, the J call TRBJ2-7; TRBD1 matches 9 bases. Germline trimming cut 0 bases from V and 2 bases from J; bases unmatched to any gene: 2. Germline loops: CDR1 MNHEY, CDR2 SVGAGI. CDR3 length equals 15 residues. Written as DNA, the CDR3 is TGTGCCAGCAGTTACTCTCGGACAGGGGCCTACGAGCAGTACTTC. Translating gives CASSYSRTGAYEQYF.